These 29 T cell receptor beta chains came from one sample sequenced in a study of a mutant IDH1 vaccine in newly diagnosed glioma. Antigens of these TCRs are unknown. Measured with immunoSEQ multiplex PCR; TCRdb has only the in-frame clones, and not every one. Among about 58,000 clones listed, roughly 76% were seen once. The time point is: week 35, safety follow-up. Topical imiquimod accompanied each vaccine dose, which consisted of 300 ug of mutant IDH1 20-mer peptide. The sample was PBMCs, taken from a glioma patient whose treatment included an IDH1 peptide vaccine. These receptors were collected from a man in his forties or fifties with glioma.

The CDR3 nucleotides are TGTGCCAGCAGTGATTATTGGGAGCTGTTTTTT. This encodes CASSDYWELFF. The rearrangement joins TRBV25-1 to TRBJ2-2; D gene uncertain. The CDR3 has 11 amino acids. Germline CDR1 is MGHDK and CDR2 is SYGVNS. Trimming cost V 3 bases and J 9 bases, with 5 bases left between them.

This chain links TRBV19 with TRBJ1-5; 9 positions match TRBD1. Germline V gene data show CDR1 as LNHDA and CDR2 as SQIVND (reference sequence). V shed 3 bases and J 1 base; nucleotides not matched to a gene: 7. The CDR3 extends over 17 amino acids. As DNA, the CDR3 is TGTGCCAGTAGTATGTATACAGGGGGCCTGAGCAATCAGCCCCAGCATTTT. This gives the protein CASSMYTGGLSNQPQHF.

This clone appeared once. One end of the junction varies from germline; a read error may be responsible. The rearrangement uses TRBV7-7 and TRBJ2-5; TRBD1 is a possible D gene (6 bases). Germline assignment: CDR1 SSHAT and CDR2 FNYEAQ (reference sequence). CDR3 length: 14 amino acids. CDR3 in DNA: TGTGCTAGCAGTAGAACAGGGACCCAAGAGACCCAGTACTTC. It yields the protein CASSRTGTQETQYF.

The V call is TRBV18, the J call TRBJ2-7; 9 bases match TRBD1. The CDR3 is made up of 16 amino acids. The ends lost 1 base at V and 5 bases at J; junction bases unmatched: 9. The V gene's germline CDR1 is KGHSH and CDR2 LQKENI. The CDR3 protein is CASSPLPGQGFHEQYF. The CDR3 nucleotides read TGTGCCAGCTCACCACTCCCGGGACAGGGATTCCACGAGCAGTACTTC.

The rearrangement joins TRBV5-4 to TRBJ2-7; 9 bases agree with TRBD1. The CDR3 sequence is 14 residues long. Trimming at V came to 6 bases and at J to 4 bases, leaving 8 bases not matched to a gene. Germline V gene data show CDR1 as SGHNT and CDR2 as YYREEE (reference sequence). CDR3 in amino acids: CASTPGTGSYEQYF. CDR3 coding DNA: TGTGCCAGCACCCCCGGGACAGGGTCATACGAGCAGTACTTC.

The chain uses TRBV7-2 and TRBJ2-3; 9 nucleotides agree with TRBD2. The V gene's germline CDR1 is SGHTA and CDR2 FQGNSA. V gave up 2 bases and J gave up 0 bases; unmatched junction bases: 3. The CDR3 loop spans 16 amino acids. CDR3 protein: CASSLRRGGSTDTQYF. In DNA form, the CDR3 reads TGTGCCAGCAGCTTAAGGCGGGGGGGAAGCACAGATACGCAGTATTTT.

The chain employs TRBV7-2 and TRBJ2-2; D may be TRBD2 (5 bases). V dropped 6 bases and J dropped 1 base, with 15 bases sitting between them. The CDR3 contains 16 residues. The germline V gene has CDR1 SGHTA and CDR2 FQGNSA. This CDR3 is CASSPGFWGNTGELFF. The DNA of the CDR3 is TGTGCCAGCAGTCCGGGGTTCTGGGGGAACACCGGGGAGCTGTTTTTT.

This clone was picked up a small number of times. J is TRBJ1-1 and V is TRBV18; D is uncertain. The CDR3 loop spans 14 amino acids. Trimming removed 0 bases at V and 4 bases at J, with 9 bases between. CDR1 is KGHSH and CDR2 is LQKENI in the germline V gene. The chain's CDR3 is CASSPPLGSTEAFF. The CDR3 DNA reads TGTGCCAGCTCACCACCGTTAGGTAGCACTGAAGCTTTCTTT.

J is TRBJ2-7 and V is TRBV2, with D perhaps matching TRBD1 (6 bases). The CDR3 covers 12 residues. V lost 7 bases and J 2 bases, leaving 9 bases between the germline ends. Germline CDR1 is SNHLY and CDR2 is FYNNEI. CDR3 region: CASINRAYEQYF. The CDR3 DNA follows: TGTGCCAGCATCAACAGGGCCTACGAGCAGTACTTC. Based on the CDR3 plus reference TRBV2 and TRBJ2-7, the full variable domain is EPEVTQTPSHQVTQMGQEVILRCVPISNHLYFYWYRQILGQKVEFLVSFYNNEISEKSEIFDDQFSVERPDGSNFTLKIRSTKLEDSAMYFCASINRAYEQYFGPGTRLTVT.

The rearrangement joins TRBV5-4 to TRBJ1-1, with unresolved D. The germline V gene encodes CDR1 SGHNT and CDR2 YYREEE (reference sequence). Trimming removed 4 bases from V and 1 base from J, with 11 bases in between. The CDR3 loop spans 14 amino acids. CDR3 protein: CASSLGVTNTEAFF. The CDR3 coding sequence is TGTGCCAGCAGCCTAGGAGTGACGAACACTGAAGCTTTCTTT.

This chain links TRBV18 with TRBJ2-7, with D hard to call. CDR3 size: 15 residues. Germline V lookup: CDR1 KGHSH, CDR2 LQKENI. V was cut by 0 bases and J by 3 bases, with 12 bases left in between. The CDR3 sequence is CASSPPEKLFYEQYF. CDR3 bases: TGTGCCAGCTCACCACCAGAGAAGCTATTCTACGAGCAGTACTTC. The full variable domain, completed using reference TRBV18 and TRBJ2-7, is NAGVMQNPRHLVRRRGQEARLRCSPMKGHSHVYWYRQLPEEGLKFMVYLQKENIIDESGMPKERFSAEFPKEGPSILRIQQVVRGDSAAYFCASSPPEKLFYEQYFGPGTRLTVT.

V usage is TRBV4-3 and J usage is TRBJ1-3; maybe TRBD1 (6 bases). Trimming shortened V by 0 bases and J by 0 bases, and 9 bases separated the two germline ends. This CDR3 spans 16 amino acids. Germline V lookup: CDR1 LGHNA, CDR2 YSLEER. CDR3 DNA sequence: TGCGCCAGCAGCCAAGATCCAGGGGCCTCTGGAAACACCATATATTTT. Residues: CASSQDPGASGNTIYF.

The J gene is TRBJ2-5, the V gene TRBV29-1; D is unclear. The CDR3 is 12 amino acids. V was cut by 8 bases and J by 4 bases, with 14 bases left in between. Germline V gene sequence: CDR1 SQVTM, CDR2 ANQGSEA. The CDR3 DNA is TGCAGCCAGGTAGTCTTTGGAGAGACCCAGTACTTC. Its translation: CSQVVFGETQYF. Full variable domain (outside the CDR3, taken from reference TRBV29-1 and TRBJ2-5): SAVISQKPSRDICQRGTSLTIQCQVDSQVTMMFWYRQQPGQSLTLIATANQGSEATYESGFVIDKFPISRPNLTFSTLTVSNMSPEDSSIYLCSQVVFGETQYFGPGTRLLVL.

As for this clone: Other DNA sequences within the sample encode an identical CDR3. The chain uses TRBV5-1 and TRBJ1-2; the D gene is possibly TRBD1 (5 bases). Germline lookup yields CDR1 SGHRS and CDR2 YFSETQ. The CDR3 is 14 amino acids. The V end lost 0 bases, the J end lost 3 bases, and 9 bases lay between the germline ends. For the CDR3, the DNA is TGCGCCAGCAGCTTGGCCGGAGGGGACTATGGCTACACCTTC. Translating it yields CASSLAGGDYGYTF.

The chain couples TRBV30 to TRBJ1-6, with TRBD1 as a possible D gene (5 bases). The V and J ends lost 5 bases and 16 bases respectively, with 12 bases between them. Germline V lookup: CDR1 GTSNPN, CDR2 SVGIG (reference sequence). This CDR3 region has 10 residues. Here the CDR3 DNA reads TGTGCCTGGGGAGACAGCGCACTCCACTTT. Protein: CAWGDSALHF.

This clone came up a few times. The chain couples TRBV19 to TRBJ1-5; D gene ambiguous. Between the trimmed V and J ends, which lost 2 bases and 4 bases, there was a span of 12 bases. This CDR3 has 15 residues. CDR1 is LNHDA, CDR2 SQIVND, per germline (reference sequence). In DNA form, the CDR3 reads TGTGCCAGTAGTATACGAGACTCTCTAAATCAGCCCCAGCATTTT. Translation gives CASSIRDSLNQPQHF.

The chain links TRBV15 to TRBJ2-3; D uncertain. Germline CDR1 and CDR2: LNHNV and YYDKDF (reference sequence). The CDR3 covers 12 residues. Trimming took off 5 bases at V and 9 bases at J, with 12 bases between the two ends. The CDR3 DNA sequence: TGTGCCACCAGCCTTGAGGCAGCGACGCAGTATTTT. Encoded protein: CATSLEAATQYF.

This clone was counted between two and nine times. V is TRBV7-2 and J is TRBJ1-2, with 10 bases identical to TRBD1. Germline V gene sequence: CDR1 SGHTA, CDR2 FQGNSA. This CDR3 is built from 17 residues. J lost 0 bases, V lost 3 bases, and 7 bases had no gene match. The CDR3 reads CASSLTGTGASNYGYTF. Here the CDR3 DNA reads TGTGCCAGCAGCTTGACAGGGACAGGGGCGTCTAACTATGGCTACACCTTC. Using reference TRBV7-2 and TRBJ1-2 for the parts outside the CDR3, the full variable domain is GAGVSQSPSNKVTEKGKDVELRCDPISGHTALYWYRQSLGQGLEFLIYFQGNSAPDKSGLPSDRFSAERTGGSVSTLTIQRTQQEDSAVYLCASSLTGTGASNYGYTFGSGTRLTVV.

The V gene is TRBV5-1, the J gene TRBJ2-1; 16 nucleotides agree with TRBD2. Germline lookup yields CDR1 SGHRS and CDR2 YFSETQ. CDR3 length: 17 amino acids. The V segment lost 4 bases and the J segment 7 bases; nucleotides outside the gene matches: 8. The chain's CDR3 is CASSPGTSGGAGNEQFF. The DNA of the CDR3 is TGCGCCAGCAGCCCCGGGACTAGCGGGGGGGCCGGTAATGAGCAGTTCTTC.

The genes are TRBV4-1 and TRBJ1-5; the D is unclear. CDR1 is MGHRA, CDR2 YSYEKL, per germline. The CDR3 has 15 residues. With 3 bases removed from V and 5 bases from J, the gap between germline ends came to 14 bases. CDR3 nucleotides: TGCGCCAGCAGCCAGAGACCCGGTGGGGATCAGCCCCAGCATTTT. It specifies CASSQRPGGDQPQHF.

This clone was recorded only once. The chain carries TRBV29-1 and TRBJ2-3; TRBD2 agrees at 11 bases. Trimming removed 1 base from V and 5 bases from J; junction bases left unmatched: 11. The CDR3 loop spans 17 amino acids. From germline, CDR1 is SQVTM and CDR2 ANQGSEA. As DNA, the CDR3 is TGCAGCGTTGAAGGTACTATAGCGGGAGGGCCGGGAGATACGCAGTATTTT. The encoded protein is CSVEGTIAGGPGDTQYF.

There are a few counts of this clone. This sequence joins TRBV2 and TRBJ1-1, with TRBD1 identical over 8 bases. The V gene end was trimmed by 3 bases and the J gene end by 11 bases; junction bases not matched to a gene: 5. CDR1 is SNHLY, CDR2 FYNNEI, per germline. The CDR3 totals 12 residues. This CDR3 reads CASSDDRGTAFF. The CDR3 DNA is TGTGCCAGCAGTGATGACAGGGGCACCGCTTTCTTT.

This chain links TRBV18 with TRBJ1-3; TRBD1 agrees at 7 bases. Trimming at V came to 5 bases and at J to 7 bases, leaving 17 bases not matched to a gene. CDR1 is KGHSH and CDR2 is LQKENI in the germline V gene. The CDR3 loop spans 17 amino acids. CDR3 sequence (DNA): TGTGCCAGCTCATTCGGGACAGCCCCGGAGGGGAGGAACACCATATATTTT. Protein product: CASSFGTAPEGRNTIYF.

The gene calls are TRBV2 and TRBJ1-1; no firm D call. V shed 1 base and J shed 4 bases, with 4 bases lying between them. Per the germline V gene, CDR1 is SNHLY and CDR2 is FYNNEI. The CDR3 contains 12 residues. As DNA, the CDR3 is TGTGCCAGCAGTGAAGGGGGCACTGAAGCTTTCTTT. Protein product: CASSEGGTEAFF.

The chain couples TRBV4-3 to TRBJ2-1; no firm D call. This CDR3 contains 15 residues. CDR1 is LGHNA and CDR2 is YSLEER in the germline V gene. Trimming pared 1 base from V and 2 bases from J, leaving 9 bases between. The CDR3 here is CASSQGFYPYNEQFF. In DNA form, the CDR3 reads TGCGCCAGCAGCCAAGGCTTCTACCCCTACAATGAGCAGTTCTTC.

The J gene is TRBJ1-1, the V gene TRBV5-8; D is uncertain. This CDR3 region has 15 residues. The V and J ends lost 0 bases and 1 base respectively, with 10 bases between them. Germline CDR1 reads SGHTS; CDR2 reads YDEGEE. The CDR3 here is CASSLAREWNTEAFF. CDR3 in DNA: TGTGCCAGCAGCTTGGCTCGGGAATGGAACACTGAAGCTTTCTTT.

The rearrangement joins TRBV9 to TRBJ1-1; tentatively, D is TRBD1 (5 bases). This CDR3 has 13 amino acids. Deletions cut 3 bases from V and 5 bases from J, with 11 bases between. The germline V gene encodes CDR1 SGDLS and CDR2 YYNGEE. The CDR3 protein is CASSARQNTEAFF. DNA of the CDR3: TGTGCCAGCAGCGCCCGACAGAATACTGAAGCTTTCTTT.

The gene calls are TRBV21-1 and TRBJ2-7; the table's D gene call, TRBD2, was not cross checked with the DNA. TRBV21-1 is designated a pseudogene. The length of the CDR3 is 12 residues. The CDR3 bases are TGTGCCAGCCCTACTTCCTTGAGCGAGCAGTACTTC. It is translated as CASPTSLSEQYF.

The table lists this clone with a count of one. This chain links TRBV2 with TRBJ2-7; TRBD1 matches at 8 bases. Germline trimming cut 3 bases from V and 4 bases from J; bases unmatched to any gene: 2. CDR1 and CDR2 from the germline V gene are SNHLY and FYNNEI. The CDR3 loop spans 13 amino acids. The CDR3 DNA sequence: TGTGCCAGCAGTGATGGACAGGGTTACGAGCAGTACTTC. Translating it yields CASSDGQGYEQYF.